These T cell receptor beta chains were read from a single sample in a study of T cell responses to AZD1222 COVID-19 vaccine. The table came from immunoSEQ multiplex PCR; TCRdb's copy has only in-frame clones and leaves some out. Among more than 110,000 clones, about nine tenths were seen once, and the ten largest hold roughly 3.1%. The sample here was peripheral blood, taken on day 0 of AZD1222 vaccination. The receptors derive from an adult in good health. CDR3s include the opening cysteine and the closing phenylalanine or tryptophan. The D gene is left open where the match is weak. Where a row states a size, it is once, few, many or the class of an expanded clone; other rows omit it.

TRBJ1-6 TRBV6-1 - - CASSESNSPLHF TGTGCCAGCAGTGAAAGCAATTCACCCCTCCACTTT
TRBJ2-2 TRBV4-1 once - CASSHPTPREAANTGELFF TGCGCCAGCAGCCACCCGACCCCCAGAGAGGCGGCGAACACCGGGGAGCTGTTTTTT
TRBJ1-5 TRBV7-2 - - CASSLPGQPQHF TGTGCCAGCAGCTTACCAGGTCAGCCCCAGCATTTT
TRBJ1-2 TRBV10-2 once - CASSESLTSGFGYTF TGCGCCAGCAGTGAGTCTCTAACAAGTGGCTTTGGCTACACCTTC
TRBJ2-3 TRBV9 once - CASSVRWGTDTQYF TGTGCCAGCAGCGTACGGTGGGGAACAGATACGCAGTATTTT
TRBJ2-7 TRBV16 - TRBD1 CASSHSTGEQYF TGTGCCAGCAGCCACTCGACAGGGGAGCAGTACTTC
TRBJ1-6 TRBV11-3 once - CASSSHFTVEPLHF TGTGCCAGCAGCTCACACTTTACGGTAGAGCCCCTCCACTTT
TRBJ2-5 TRBV7-8 few TRBD1 CASSLITGGKKTQYF TGTGCCAGCAGTCTTATAACAGGGGGCAAGAAGACCCAGTACTTC
TRBJ1-2 TRBV27 - - CASSLRGGPPYGYTF TGTGCCAGCAGTTTACGCGGGGGGCCCCCCTATGGCTACACCTTC
TRBJ2-1 TRBV5-1 once - CASSLGIDNEQFF TGCGCCAGCAGCTTGGGTATCGACAATGAGCAGTTCTTC
TRBJ2-1 TRBV7-5 - - CARSPRSPDRCLGEQFF TGTGCCAGAAGCCCCCGTAGCCCAGACAGGTGTCTGGGTGAGCAGTTCTTC
TRBJ2-1 TRBV7-2 - TRBD2 CASSPKSGGAEYNEQFF TGTGCCAGCAGCCCCAAGAGCGGGGGGGCGGAGTACAATGAGCAGTTCTTC
TRBJ2-4 TRBV11-2 - - CASSLVGGMAKNIQYF TGTGCCAGCAGCTTGGTAGGGGGGATGGCCAAAAACATTCAGTACTTC
TRBJ2-7 TRBV7-7 - - CASSLGAGAIYEQYF TGTGCCAGCAGCTTAGGGGCAGGGGCGATCTACGAGCAGTACTTC
TRBJ1-5 TRBV30 - - CACRAGFDQPQHF TGTGCCTGCCGAGCAGGGTTCGATCAGCCCCAGCATTTT
TRBJ1-2 TRBV6-5 few - CASSYSREDYGYTF TGTGCCAGCAGTTACTCGAGGGAAGACTATGGCTACACCTTC
TRBJ2-7 TRBV15 few - CATSREGMGINEQYF TGTGCCACCAGCAGAGAAGGGATGGGGATCAACGAGCAGTACTTC
TRBJ1-5 TRBV7-9 - - CASSLSGLSNQPQHF TGTGCCAGCAGCTTATCAGGGCTGAGCAATCAGCCCCAGCATTTT
TRBJ1-4 TRBV7-9 - TRBD1 CASSGRTGGNEKLFF TGTGCCAGCAGCGGGCGGACAGGGGGCAATGAAAAACTGTTTTTT
TRBJ2-1 TRBV19 - TRBD2 CASSHPSGVYNEQFF TGTGCCAGTAGTCACCCTAGCGGAGTATACAATGAGCAGTTCTTC
TRBJ1-2 TRBV5-6 - - CASSLGDVFNYGYTF TGTGCCAGCAGCTTGGGGGACGTATTTAACTATGGCTACACCTTC
TRBJ1-4 TRBV19 - - CASMVATNEKLFF TGTGCCAGTATGGTCGCAACTAATGAAAAACTGTTTTTT
TRBJ1-1 TRBV12-3/TRBV12-4 - - CASSGSGGLAFF TGTGCCAGCAGTGGATCGGGGGGACTCGCTTTCTTT
TRBJ2-1 TRBV7-9 - TRBD2 CASSPTSGRFYNEQFF TGTGCCAGCAGTCCAACTAGCGGGAGGTTCTACAATGAGCAGTTCTTC
TRBJ2-1 TRBV25-1 - TRBD1 CASRTGSSYNEQFF TGTGCCAGCAGGACAGGGAGCTCCTACAATGAGCAGTTCTTC
TRBJ1-5 TRBV6-5 - - CASSYEGNQPQHF TGTGCCAGCAGTTACGAGGGGAATCAGCCCCAGCATTTT
TRBJ2-7 TRBV9 - TRBD1 CASSVATGQGYEQYF TGTGCCAGCAGCGTAGCTACCGGACAGGGCTACGAGCAGTACTTC
TRBJ2-1 TRBV27 - - CASSSGPYNEQFF TGTGCCAGCAGTTCAGGGCCCTACAATGAGCAGTTCTTC
TRBJ2-7 TRBV30 - TRBD2 CAWSVHGSPRLAGGSNEQYF TGTGCCTGGAGTGTACATGGCAGCCCTAGACTAGCGGGAGGATCCAACGAGCAGTACTTC
TRBJ1-2 TRBV24-1 - - CATSATGSNFGSGYTF TGTGCCACCAGTGCTACAGGGTCAAACTTCGGCTCTGGCTACACCTTC
TRBJ2-7 TRBV4-1 - - CASSTLDNSYEQYF TGCGCCAGCAGCACCTTGGACAACTCCTACGAGCAGTACTTC
TRBJ2-1 TRBV7-2 few - CASSLDGGNSYNEQFF TGTGCCAGCAGCTTAGATGGGGGGAACTCCTACAATGAGCAGTTCTTC
TRBJ1-3 TRBV7-2 - - CASSLAPPGYSGNTIYF TGTGCCAGCAGCTTAGCTCCCCCGGGGTACTCTGGAAACACCATATATTTT
TRBJ1-3 TRBV14 - - CASSQKASTGNTIYF TGTGCCAGCAGCCAAAAGGCTTCAACTGGAAACACCATATATTTT
TRBJ2-7 TRBV19 - TRBD2 CASSPGTSGRAYEQYF TGTGCCAGTAGTCCCGGGACTAGCGGGAGGGCCTACGAGCAGTACTTC
TRBJ1-1 TRBV11-3 - - CASSSFAGAAVNTEAFF TGTGCCAGCAGCTCATTCGCCGGGGCAGCGGTCAACACTGAAGCTTTCTTT
TRBJ1-1 TRBV15 - - CATSRSDTEAFF TGTGCCACCAGCAGGTCGGACACTGAAGCTTTCTTT
TRBJ2-3 TRBV5-1 once TRBD2 CASSPGLAGHTDTQYF TGCGCCAGCAGCCCGGGACTAGCGGGGCACACAGATACGCAGTATTTT
TRBJ2-3 TRBV10-3 - - CAHRQASTDTQYF TGTGCCCACAGGCAGGCAAGCACAGATACGCAGTATTTT
TRBJ1-2 TRBV5-5 - - CASSPVGSENYGYTF TGTGCCAGCAGCCCAGTAGGGAGCGAGAACTATGGCTACACCTTC
TRBJ1-2 TRBV6-1 - - CASSEGWTAGYGYTF TGTGCCAGCAGTGAAGGGTGGACAGCCGGCTATGGCTACACCTTC
TRBJ2-7 TRBV7-3 many TRBD1 CASSFGTGYEQYF TGTGCCAGCAGCTTCGGGACAGGGTACGAGCAGTACTTC
TRBJ1-5 TRBV24-1 - - CATSPWTHSNNQPQHF TGTGCCACCAGCCCCTGGACACACTCTAACAATCAGCCCCAGCATTTT
TRBJ2-6 TRBV5-1 few TRBD1 CASSFQGALKYSGANVLTF TGCGCCAGCAGCTTCCAGGGGGCCCTGAAATACTCTGGGGCCAACGTCCTGACTTTC
TRBJ1-4 TRBV5-6 - - CASSSQGPKLFF TGTGCCAGCAGCTCACAAGGACCCAAACTGTTTTTT
TRBJ2-7 TRBV7-8 - - CASSLAASGSSYEQYF TGTGCCAGCAGCTTAGCAGCTTCAGGGAGCTCCTACGAGCAGTACTTC
TRBJ1-2 TRBV11-2 - - CASSLGLSRGYTF TGTGCCAGCAGCTTAGGTTTGAGTCGGGGCTACACCTTC
TRBJ1-4 TRBV29-1 - - CSAESSEKLFF TGCAGCGCCGAGTCTTCTGAAAAACTGTTTTTT
TRBJ2-7 TRBV18 - - CASSTLTGRVTPKNYEQYF TGTGCCAGCTCAACACTTACAGGGCGCGTAACGCCGAAAAACTACGAGCAGTACTTC